These 26 T cell receptor beta chains share one sample of origin, sequenced in a study of ipilimumab plus nivolumab after autologous stem cell transplantation. Sequencing used immunoSEQ multiplex PCR; TCRdb keeps in-frame clones, though not all of them. The sample lists fewer than 20,000 clones, about 86% occurring once. The sample here was PBMCs, taken in a trial of ipilimumab plus nivolumab as post-transplant consolidation. The receptor source for this set is a male donor with diffuse large B-cell lymphoma.

Relative to its sample, this clone is medium-sized. This chain joins TRBV6-6 and TRBJ2-1; D remains ambiguous. Germline V gives CDR1 MNHNY, CDR2 SVGAGI (reference sequence). V gave up 3 bases and J gave up 9 bases, with 9 bases separating them. This CDR3 has 12 residues. This CDR3 is CASSYVFFEQFF. The CDR3 DNA follows: TGTGCCAGCAGTTATGTTTTTTTTGAGCAGTTCTTC.

This clone is judged large (0.1 to 1%). The rearrangement links TRBV6-5 to TRBJ2-1; TRBD2 aligns across 7 bases. The V segment lost 5 bases and the J segment 7 bases; nucleotides outside the gene matches: 8. Germline assignment: CDR1 MNHEY and CDR2 SVGAGI. CDR3 length: 14 residues. CDR3 DNA: TGTGCCAGCAGTCGAAAGGGAGGGAGGAATGAGCAGTTCTTC. It yields the protein CASSRKGGRNEQFF.

This clone was recorded once. The V and J genes are TRBV5-4 and TRBJ1-4; D is ambiguous. Germline lookup yields CDR1 SGHNT and CDR2 YYREEE (reference sequence). There are 14 residues in the CDR3. Trimming stripped 0 bases from V and 4 bases from J, with 7 bases between. CDR3 in amino acids: CASSLGRSNEKLFF. CDR3 DNA sequence: TGTGCCAGCAGCTTGGGCCGCAGTAATGAAAAACTGTTTTTT.

The CDR3 here is CASSRGTVTGELFF. DNA for the CDR3: TGTGCCAGTAGCCGAGGGACAGTCACCGGGGAGCTGTTTTTT. The chain combines TRBV19 with TRBJ2-2; 7 nucleotides align to TRBD1. V lost 6 bases and J lost 4; bases outside the gene matches: 5. The CDR3 has 14 amino acids. Germline V gives CDR1 LNHDA, CDR2 SQIVND (reference sequence). Combining the CDR3 with reference TRBV19 and TRBJ2-2 gives the whole variable domain DGGITQSPKYLFRKEGQNVTLSCEQNLNHDAMYWYRQDPGQGLRLIYYSQIVNDFQKGDIAEGYSVSREKKESFPLTVTSAQKNPTAFYLCASSRGTVTGELFFGEGSRLTVL.

This clone was observed a single time. A junction end diverges from the germline sequence, so it may reflect a read error. V usage is TRBV19 and J usage is TRBJ2-3, with 8 bases aligning to TRBD1. The CDR3 contains 13 residues. The V gene's germline CDR1 is LNHDA and CDR2 SQIVND (reference sequence). CDR3 protein: CASSQDSAGGLHF. As DNA, the CDR3 is TGTGCCAGTAGCCAAGATAGCGCAGGGGGCTTACATTTT.

The chain links TRBV28 to TRBJ2-7; no clear D. Trimming took 5 bases from V and 6 from J, leaving 14 bases between them. CDR3 length: 13 residues. In germline, CDR1 is MDHEN, CDR2 SYDVKM. CDR3 DNA: TGTGCCAGCAGTACGATCAGGACCGGCGAGCAGTACTTC. The encoded protein is CASSTIRTGEQYF. The full variable domain, completed using reference TRBV28 and TRBJ2-7, is DVKVTQSSRYLVKRTGEKVFLECVQDMDHENMFWYRQDPGLGLRLIYFSYDVKMKEKGDIPEGYSVSREKKERFSLILESASTNQTSMYLCASSTIRTGEQYFGPGTRLTVT.

The chain uses TRBV6-5 and TRBJ2-7; maybe TRBD1 (6 bases). V lost 2 bases and J 7 bases, leaving 6 bases between the germline ends. The CDR3 extends over 11 amino acids. CDR1 is MNHEY and CDR2 is SVGAGI in the germline V gene. In DNA form, the CDR3 reads TGTGCCAGCAGTTACCAGGGGGAGCAGTACTTC. Translated: CASSYQGEQYF.

V is TRBV6-5 and J is TRBJ2-5, with D possibly matching TRBD2 (6 bases). Germline CDR1 MNHEY, CDR2 SVGAGI. V dropped 0 bases and J dropped 5 bases, with 16 bases sitting between them. The CDR3 is 16 amino acids. As DNA, the CDR3 is TGTGCCAGCAGTTACTCGATGTTCAGGAGGGACGAGACCCAGTACTTC. Translated: CASSYSMFRRDETQYF.

The chain recombines TRBV2 with TRBJ2-3; TRBD2 matches at 14 bases. The V gene end was trimmed by 8 bases and the J gene end by 0 bases; junction bases not matched to a gene: 10. This CDR3 spans 18 amino acids. Germline loops: CDR1 SNHLY, CDR2 FYNNEI. The CDR3 loop is CASRGLAGASHSTDTQYF. The CDR3, as DNA: TGTGCCAGCCGGGGACTAGCGGGGGCCTCACATAGCACAGATACGCAGTATTTT.

This clone was counted once. V and J are TRBV4-1 and TRBJ1-1; D is possibly TRBD1 (5 bases). Germline V lookup: CDR1 MGHRA, CDR2 YSYEKL. The V end lost 3 bases, the J end lost 11 bases, and 28 bases lay between the germline ends. The CDR3 totals 17 residues. The CDR3 loop is CASSHTTGRHRRVMAFF. CDR3 in DNA: TGCGCCAGCAGCCATACTACCGGGAGGCACAGGCGCGTTATGGCTTTCTTT.

This chain's CDR3 is CASSQEQGSNTEAFF. DNA of the CDR3: TGCGCCAGCAGCCAAGAGCAGGGGTCGAACACTGAAGCTTTCTTT. This chain uses TRBV4-1 with TRBJ1-1, with a tentative D call TRBD1 (6 bases). In germline, CDR1 is MGHRA, CDR2 YSYEKL. V lost 0 bases and J lost 1, with 9 bases in between. The CDR3 runs 15 residues.

The rearrangement links TRBV28 to TRBJ1-6; possible D gene TRBD1, 6 bases. The CDR3 covers 13 residues. Germline V gives CDR1 MDHEN, CDR2 SYDVKM. The V end was cut by 5 bases, the J end by 9 bases, with 11 bases between. The CDR3 DNA reads TGTGCCAGCAGTATATCAGGGGCTTCACCCCTCCACTTT. Its translation is CASSISGASPLHF.

The CDR3 coding sequence is TGTGCCAGCAGCTTGTTTCCAGGGGGCGATGGCTACACCTTC. This gives the protein CASSLFPGGDGYTF. The chain joins TRBV7-2 to TRBJ1-2, with 8 bases matching TRBD1. In germline, CDR1 is SGHTA, CDR2 FQGNSA. The CDR3 consists of 14 residues. The V gene end was trimmed by 3 bases and the J gene end by 6 bases; junction bases not matched to a gene: 6.

Only one count was recorded for this clone. The chain employs TRBV11-1 and TRBJ2-2; no clear D gene. The CDR3 has 12 residues. Germline values: CDR1 SGHAT, CDR2 FQDESV (reference sequence). V lost 10 bases and J 3 bases, leaving 9 bases between the germline ends. CDR3 bases: TGTGCCACCCGCGGAGACACCGGGGAGCTGTTTTTT. Its protein is CATRGDTGELFF.

This clone was counted only a few times. This chain uses TRBV5-5 with TRBJ2-1; D is perhaps TRBD1 or TRBD2 (5 bases each). Germline CDR1 is SGHKS and CDR2 is YYEKEE (reference sequence). Deletions cut 2 bases from V and 4 bases from J, with 16 bases between. The CDR3 covers 16 residues. CDR3 nucleotides: TGTGCCAGCAGCTTTTTTGGGGGAGAAATATACAATGAGCAGTTCTTC. Translated: CASSFFGGEIYNEQFF. The entire variable domain, with the rest obtained from reference TRBV5-5 and TRBJ2-1, is as follows: DAGVTQSPTHLIKTRGQQVTLRCSPISGHKSVSWYQQVLGQGPQFIFQYYEKEERGRGNFPDRFSARQFPNYSSELNVNALLLGDSALYLCASSFFGGEIYNEQFFGPGTRLTVL.

The sample holds a few counts of this clone. The V and J genes are TRBV20-1 and TRBJ2-5; 7 nucleotides agree with TRBD2. CDR3 size: 11 residues. V shed 3 bases, J shed 5 bases, and the junction held 0 bases outside the gene matches. Germline lookup yields CDR1 DFQATT and CDR2 SNEGSKA (reference sequence). The CDR3 sequence: CSARGGETQYF. In DNA form, the CDR3 reads TGCAGTGCTAGGGGGGGGGAGACCCAGTACTTC.

Only a few counts were recorded for this clone. This rearrangement joins TRBV7-2 to TRBJ1-1; D is possibly TRBD1 (5 bases). V was cut by 5 bases and J by 0 bases, with 16 bases left in between. This CDR3 comprises 16 residues. Germline V CDR1 and CDR2: SGHTA, FQGNSA. CDR3 in amino acids: CASSAEPQALNTEAFF. The CDR3 coding sequence is TGTGCCAGCAGCGCAGAACCACAGGCACTGAACACTGAAGCTTTCTTT.

V and J are TRBV2 and TRBJ2-4; 8 bases are shared with TRBD1. Germline V CDR1 and CDR2: SNHLY, FYNNEI. The J segment lost 5 bases and the V segment lost 5 bases, leaving 11 bases of the junction unmatched. This CDR3 region has 16 residues. The CDR3 sequence is CASSPGQAGWQNIQYF. The DNA of the CDR3 is TGTGCCAGCAGTCCGGGACAGGCTGGGTGGCAAAACATTCAGTACTTC.

Here the CDR3 reads CASSARGSGNTIYF. CDR3 in DNA: TGTGCCAGCAGCGCCAGGGGGTCTGGAAACACCATATATTTT. The chain links TRBV7-8 to TRBJ1-3; 7 bases map to TRBD1. CDR3 size: 14 residues. Germline V lookup: CDR1 SGHVS, CDR2 FQNEAQ. Germline trimming cut 5 bases from V and 1 base from J; bases unmatched to any gene: 2.

The V and J genes are TRBV19 and TRBJ2-1; D perhaps matches TRBD2 (7 bases). Trimming pared 6 bases from V and 0 bases from J, leaving 15 bases between. The V gene's germline CDR1 is LNHDA and CDR2 SQIVND (reference sequence). This CDR3 contains 16 residues. The CDR3 loop is CASSSTRGGSYNEQFF. The CDR3 region has the DNA TGTGCCAGTAGCTCGACTAGGGGGGGCTCCTACAATGAGCAGTTCTTC. Full variable domain (missing parts from reference TRBV19 and TRBJ2-1): DGGITQSPKYLFRKEGQNVTLSCEQNLNHDAMYWYRQDPGQGLRLIYYSQIVNDFQKGDIAEGYSVSREKKESFPLTVTSAQKNPTAFYLCASSSTRGGSYNEQFFGPGTRLTVL.

V is TRBV9 and J is TRBJ1-3; no firm D call. The CDR3 sequence is 14 residues long. V lost 0 bases, J lost 3 bases, and 7 bases lay in between. The germline gives CDR1 SGDLS, CDR2 YYNGEE. CDR3 sequence (DNA): TGTGCCAGCAGCGTAGAAGTGAATGGAAACACCATATATTTT. Translated, it gives CASSVEVNGNTIYF. The entire variable domain, with the rest obtained from reference TRBV9 and TRBJ1-3, is as follows: DSGVTQTPKHLITATGQRVTLRCSPRSGDLSVYWYQQSLDQGLQFLIQYYNGEERAKGNILERFSAQQFPDLHSELNLSSLELGDSALYFCASSVEVNGNTIYFGEGSWLTVV.

The rearrangement joins TRBV5-5 to TRBJ1-2; D ambiguous. CDR1 and CDR2 (germline): SGHKS, YYEKEE (reference sequence). The CDR3 extends over 14 amino acids. The V and J ends lost 4 bases and 8 bases respectively, with 18 bases between them. In DNA form, the CDR3 reads TGTGCCAGCAGCCCCGACGGGGTGGACTCGGGCTACACCTTC. This translates into CASSPDGVDSGYTF.

The chain uses TRBV18 and TRBJ1-1; D uncertain. The CDR3 sequence is 15 residues long. Trimming removed 3 bases from V and 1 base from J, with 12 bases in between. Germline values: CDR1 KGHSH, CDR2 LQKENI. This CDR3 reads CASSPVRAQNTEAFF. CDR3 nucleotide sequence: TGTGCCAGCTCACCTGTGAGGGCGCAGAACACTGAAGCTTTCTTT.

This chain links TRBV11-2 with TRBJ2-2, with a tentative D call TRBD1 (5 bases). V dropped 1 base and J dropped 0 bases, with 6 bases sitting between them. The germline V gene encodes CDR1 SGHAT and CDR2 FQNNGV. The CDR3 spans 15 residues. This chain's CDR3 is CASSLGRANTGELFF. The DNA of the CDR3 is TGTGCCAGCAGCTTAGGCAGGGCGAACACCGGGGAGCTGTTTTTT.

The gene calls are TRBV5-1 and TRBJ2-2, with 7 bases matching TRBD2. Germline V gene lookup returns CDR1 SGHRS and CDR2 YFSETQ. The CDR3 loop spans 16 amino acids. J gave up 1 base and V 4 bases, and 7 bases lay outside the gene matches. CDR3 residues: CASSLRAGENTGELFF. DNA of the CDR3: TGCGCCAGCAGCCTCCGGGCGGGGGAGAACACCGGGGAGCTGTTTTTT.

The count of this clone is one. V gene TRBV18 combines with J gene TRBJ1-5; tentative D call: TRBD1 (6 bases). Trimming left V 6 bases short and J 6 bases short, with 18 bases between. The CDR3 consists of 15 residues. Germline values: CDR1 KGHSH, CDR2 LQKENI. The CDR3 reads CASSPNGGQGQPQHF. The CDR3, as DNA: TGTGCCAGCTCCCCGAACGGGGGGCAGGGTCAGCCCCAGCATTTT.